These T cell receptor beta chains were read from a single sample in a study of T-cell reconstitution after alpha-beta-depleted transplantation in children. MiXCR, run by TCRdb on the PCR reads, gives a single entry per CDR3 protein. The sample has about 280,000 distinct CDR3 sequences; approximately 10% are singletons. The sample consisted of peripheral blood, taken 180 days after TCRalphabeta/CD19-depleted stem cell transplant. These receptors were taken from a male patient aged 2-10 years who had a stem cell transplant for chronic granulomatous disease, so the T cells may come from the graft donor. Both conserved end residues are part of each CDR3. D genes are given only for firm matches. Clone size is given for some rows only: seen once, a few or many times, or a class if the clone is expanded.

J | size | V | D | CDR3 | DNA
TRBJ2-2 | many | TRBV28 | . | CASIGGASLNGVGELFF | TGTGCCAGCATTGGGGGGGCTAGCCTGAATGGGGTCGGGGAGCTGTTTTTT
TRBJ2-1 | many | TRBV4-2 | TRBD2 | CASSQGGRGANYNEQFF | TGTGCCAGCAGCCAAGGAGGGCGGGGGGCCAATTACAATGAGCAGTTCTTC
TRBJ2-1 | many | TRBV5-1 | TRBD1 | CASSGTGSWAYNEQFF | TGCGCCAGCAGCGGGACAGGGTCTTGGGCCTACAATGAGCAGTTCTTC
TRBJ2-6 | many | TRBV7-9 | TRBD2 | CASSFSAGEDGANVLTF | TGTGCCAGCAGCTTCTCAGCGGGAGAAGATGGGGCCAACGTCCTGACTTTC
TRBJ2-1 | . | TRBV7-2 | TRBD2 | CASRLAGVFNEQFF | TGTGCCAGCCGACTAGCGGGAGTTTTCAATGAGCAGTTCTTC
TRBJ2-7 | many | TRBV7-3 | . | CASSLKDNYEQYF | TGTGCCAGCAGCTTAAAGGACAACTACGAGCAGTACTTC
TRBJ2-1 | many | TRBV10-2 | . | CASSDAGDYNEQFF | TGCGCCAGCAGTGACGCGGGCGACTACAATGAGCAGTTCTTC
TRBJ2-7 | few | TRBV25-1 | . | CASSDVEATSYEQYF | TGTGCCAGCAGTGACGTAGAAGCGACAAGCTACGAGCAGTACTTC
TRBJ1-5 | many | TRBV24-1 | . | CATCIRQYLNQPQHF | TGTGCCACCTGTATTCGACAGTACCTTAATCAGCCCCAGCATTTT
TRBJ2-7 | few | TRBV6-7 | TRBD1 | CASWDRPYEQYF | TGTGCCAGCTGGGACAGGCCCTACGAGCAGTACTTC
TRBJ2-1 | many | TRBV28 | TRBD2 | CASSPLAGAYNEQFF | TGTGCCAGCAGTCCACTAGCGGGAGCCTACAATGAGCAGTTCTTC
TRBJ2-5 | . | TRBV19 | TRBD1 | CASSPQGQGAATQYF | TGTGCCAGTAGTCCCCAAGGACAGGGGGCAGCGACCCAGTACTTC
TRBJ1-5 | . | TRBV6-5 | . | CASSYFPGDQPQHF | TGTGCCAGCAGTTACTTCCCGGGGGATCAGCCCCAGCATTTT
TRBJ2-2 | many | TRBV27 | . | CASSPLGQRYTGELFF | TGTGCCAGCAGTCCGCTAGGGCAGAGATACACCGGGGAGCTGTTTTTT
TRBJ2-7 | many | TRBV27 | . | CASSTGGASYEQYF | TGTGCCAGCAGTACGGGGGGCGCTTCCTACGAGCAGTACTTC
TRBJ1-1 | many | TRBV14 | . | CASSQERHLNTEAFF | TGTGCCAGCAGCCAAGAACGGCACCTAAACACTGAAGCTTTCTTT
TRBJ2-4 | many | TRBV10-3 | . | CAISEAGQTKNIQYF | TGTGCCATCAGTGAGGCGGGACAGACCAAAAACATTCAGTACTTC
TRBJ2-6 | many | TRBV7-6 | . | CASSRGPGANVLTF | TGTGCCAGCAGCCGAGGGCCTGGGGCCAACGTCCTGACTTTC
TRBJ2-7 | many | TRBV12-3/TRBV12-4 | . | CATGGSRYEQYF | TGTGCCACCGGGGGTTCTCGCTACGAGCAGTACTTC
TRBJ2-1 | . | TRBV7-2 | . | CASSPVTRASSYNEQFF | TGTGCCAGCAGCCCCGTTACTCGAGCTAGCTCCTACAATGAGCAGTTCTTC